A single sample is the source of the 16 T cell receptor beta chains below, sequenced in a study of shared clonotypes between healthy human individuals. The table came from immunoSEQ multiplex PCR; TCRdb's copy has only in-frame clones and leaves some out. The table lists about 2 million clones, 95% of them singletons. The sequencing input was naive CD4+ T cells sorted from blood. Subset: CD45RA+ positively selected. These receptors were obtained from a man aged 18 to 30 in good health.

The chain combines TRBV6-5 with TRBJ1-2; tentatively, D is TRBD1 (5 bases). V was pared by 5 bases and J by 4 bases, with 17 bases between. The germline CDR1 and CDR2 sequences are MNHEY and SVGAGI. The CDR3 has 15 amino acids. Here the CDR3 DNA reads TGTGCCAGCAGTATCCTACCCTTCGGGGGCTATGGCTACACCTTC. This sequence encodes CASSILPFGGYGYTF.

The rearrangement uses TRBV5-8 and TRBJ1-1; TRBD1 matches at 7 bases. Germline V gene lookup returns CDR1 SGHTS and CDR2 YDEGEE. The CDR3 extends over 13 amino acids. V gave up 4 bases and J gave up 5 bases; unmatched junction bases: 5. CDR3 DNA sequence: TGTGCCAGCAGCCTGACAGGGAGAACTGAAGCTTTCTTT. Its protein is CASSLTGRTEAFF.

V usage is TRBV5-1 and J usage is TRBJ2-5; TRBD2 aligns across 11 bases. Unmatched junction bases numbered 13, after V lost 0 bases and J lost 0 bases. CDR3 length: 20 amino acids. Germline V gene sequence: CDR1 SGHRS, CDR2 YFSETQ. The CDR3 sequence is CASSLEGLAGGPKYQETQYF. The CDR3 DNA reads as TGCGCCAGCAGCTTGGAAGGTCTAGCGGGAGGCCCCAAGTACCAAGAGACCCAGTACTTC.

Concerning this clone: Being one base from a much bigger clone, this may be a read error. J is TRBJ2-7 and V is TRBV7-2, with 11 bases fitting TRBD1. V shed 3 bases, J shed 2 bases, and the junction held 3 bases outside the gene matches. The germline V gene has CDR1 SGHTA and CDR2 FQGNSA. CDR3 length equals 15 residues. The chain's CDR3 is CASSFPGQGAYEQYF. The CDR3 coding sequence is TGTGCCAGCAGCTTTCCGGGACAGGGGGCCTACGAGCAGTACTTC.

This chain links TRBV5-3 with TRBJ2-7; 7 nucleotides align to TRBD1. TRBV5-3 is filed as an ORF, its function uncertain. V shed 5 bases and J 4 bases; nucleotides not matched to a gene: 9. The CDR3 is 14 amino acids. In DNA form, the CDR3 reads TGTGCCAGAAGTCCGGGACAGCCTGGATACGAGCAGTACTTC. As protein: CARSPGQPGYEQYF.

This sequence joins TRBV5-1 and TRBJ2-5, with D hard to call. The CDR3 is 14 amino acids. The germline V and J ends were trimmed by 1 base and 2 bases, with 9 bases remaining between them. The germline CDR1 and CDR2 sequences are SGHRS and YFSETQ. The CDR3 DNA sequence: TGCGCCAGCAGCTTGTTCAGTAGTCAAGAGACCCAGTACTTC. As protein: CASSLFSSQETQYF.

This chain joins TRBV6-6 and TRBJ2-2; no clear D gene. The CDR3 has 12 amino acids. V was shortened by 1 base and J by 4 bases, with 1 base between the two germline ends. Germline CDR1 is MNHNY and CDR2 is SVGAGI (reference sequence). CDR3 sequence reads: CASSYFTGELFF. The CDR3 DNA reads TGTGCCAGCAGTTACTTCACCGGGGAGCTGTTTTTT.

The V gene is TRBV7-2, the J gene TRBJ2-5, with 10 bases identical to TRBD1. In germline, CDR1 is SGHTA, CDR2 FQGNSA. CDR3 size: 14 residues. V gave up 6 bases and J gave up 4 bases; unmatched junction bases: 5. The CDR3 sequence is CASRDRGVGETQYF. CDR3 sequence (DNA): TGTGCCAGCAGGGACAGGGGGGTGGGAGAGACCCAGTACTTC.

This clone was observed once. The V and J genes are TRBV28 and TRBJ2-1; TRBD2 might be the D (6 bases). The germline V gene encodes CDR1 MDHEN and CDR2 SYDVKM. This CDR3 contains 14 residues. The V and J ends lost 7 bases and 6 bases respectively, with 16 bases between them. CDR3 loop: CASTRGTLGNEQFF. CDR3 nucleotides: TGTGCCAGCACCCGGGGGACTCTAGGCAATGAGCAGTTCTTC.

This clone has a single count. This sequence joins TRBV7-2 and TRBJ2-1; 15 bases are shared with TRBD2. J lost 7 bases, V lost 5 bases, and 9 bases had no gene match. Germline values: CDR1 SGHTA, CDR2 FQGNSA. CDR3 size: 17 residues. The CDR3 DNA is TGTGCCAGCAGCCCCCCCGGACTAGCGGGAGGGCTTAATGAGCAGTTCTTC. This sequence encodes CASSPPGLAGGLNEQFF.

The chain couples TRBV6-5 to TRBJ1-2, with TRBD1 matching over 9 bases. Germline assignment: CDR1 MNHEY and CDR2 SVGAGI. V lost 5 bases to trimming and J lost 2 bases; unmatched junction nucleotides: 3. This CDR3 has 14 amino acids. The CDR3 protein is CASSGTGWNYGYTF. Written as DNA, the CDR3 is TGTGCCAGCAGTGGGACAGGGTGGAACTATGGCTACACCTTC.

V is TRBV30 and J is TRBJ1-6, with 9 nucleotides matching TRBD1. Germline loops: CDR1 GTSNPN, CDR2 SVGIG (reference sequence). The CDR3 is 14 amino acids. V dropped 1 base and J dropped 10; count of bases not matched to a gene: 5. CDR3 in amino acids: CAWSEQGATSPLHF. The CDR3 coding sequence is TGTGCCTGGAGTGAACAGGGGGCGACGTCACCCCTCCACTTT.

The CDR3 region has the DNA TGTGCCAGCAGCGTGTCCGACAGGAGGAGCACAGATACGCAGTATTTT. This translates into CASSVSDRRSTDTQYF. The genes are TRBV9 and TRBJ2-3, with TRBD1 as a possible D gene (6 bases). The germline V and J ends were trimmed by 2 bases and 0 bases, with 13 bases remaining between them. Germline CDR1 is SGDLS and CDR2 is YYNGEE. This CDR3 is built from 16 residues.

V usage is TRBV5-4 and J usage is TRBJ2-7, with D possibly being TRBD1 (6 bases). Germline-derived CDR1 and CDR2 are SGHNT and YYREEE (reference sequence). V gave up 4 bases and J gave up 3 bases, with 14 bases separating them. This CDR3 is built from 14 residues. The CDR3 coding sequence is TGTGCCAGCAGCCCGGGACAAGCGGACTACGAGCAGTACTTC. Encoded protein: CASSPGQADYEQYF.

The chain joins TRBV11-1 to TRBJ2-2; TRBD2 matches at 7 bases. The CDR3 totals 18 residues. The ends lost 1 base at V and 5 bases at J; junction bases unmatched: 13. Germline V gene data show CDR1 as SGHAT and CDR2 as FQDESV (reference sequence). The DNA for the CDR3 is TGTGCCAGCAGCTTAGGGGGAGGGTTAGGACCGGGAACCGGGGAGCTGTTTTTT. This encodes CASSLGGGLGPGTGELFF.

The rearrangement uses TRBV19 and TRBJ2-3; 9 bases fit TRBD1. CDR1 is LNHDA and CDR2 is SQIVND in the germline V gene (reference sequence). V lost 2 bases, J lost 3 bases, and 6 bases stayed unmatched. The CDR3 is 16 amino acids. CDR3: CASSIWGQGETDTQYF. The CDR3 bases are TGTGCCAGTAGTATATGGGGACAGGGTGAAACAGATACGCAGTATTTT.